The 17 T cell receptor beta chains given below trace back to one sample, sequenced in a study of OX40 agonist ivuxolimab in advanced cancers. The library was generated by the immunoSEQ multiplex PCR assay. In its TCRdb copy, this immuneACCESS table keeps in-frame sequences only and misses some clones. Where compared with another copy, unresolved V genes explain less than half of these, and the others have no known cause. Counted in this sample were roughly 40,000 clones; roughly 84% of them appeared once. The ten largest clones add up to approximately 12% of the sample. Here the sequenced sample was CD4+ or CD8+ T cells sorted from blood, taken in a trial of the OX40 agonist ivuxolimab. These receptors came from an adult with an advanced solid tumor such as melanoma, head and neck, liver or kidney cancer.

This chain uses TRBV9 with TRBJ2-5; tentative D call: TRBD2 (7 bases). Germline CDR1 is SGDLS and CDR2 is YYNGEE. The V and J ends lost 0 bases and 5 bases respectively, with 17 bases between them. The CDR3 is 16 amino acids. CDR3 DNA sequence: TGTGCCAGCAGCGTAGGGCGAGGGGGGGCAGGGGAGACCCAGTACTTC. Residues: CASSVGRGGAGETQYF. The whole variable domain, filled in from reference TRBV9 and TRBJ2-5, reads DSGVTQTPKHLITATGQRVTLRCSPRSGDLSVYWYQQSLDQGLQFLIQYYNGEERAKGNILERFSAQQFPDLHSELNLSSLELGDSALYFCASSVGRGGAGETQYFGPGTRLLVL.

This clone was counted once. The genes are TRBV28 and TRBJ2-1; maybe TRBD2 (5 bases). V lost 7 bases and J 8 bases, leaving 18 bases between the germline ends. CDR1 is MDHEN and CDR2 is SYDVKM in the germline V gene. The CDR3 loop spans 14 amino acids. CDR3 region: CASTSGEPHDEQFF. The CDR3 region has the DNA TGTGCCAGCACCTCCGGGGAGCCCCACGATGAGCAGTTCTTC.

This chain joins TRBV28 and TRBJ1-5, with TRBD1 matching 12 bases. V lost 6 bases, J lost 7 bases, and 7 bases stayed unmatched. This CDR3 spans 15 amino acids. CDR1 is MDHEN and CDR2 is SYDVKM in the germline V gene. CDR3 in amino acids: CASRLGQGAEQPQHF. Here the CDR3 DNA reads TGTGCCAGCAGACTGGGACAGGGGGCGGAGCAGCCCCAGCATTTT.

This chain connects TRBV28 to TRBJ1-3; D is unclear. This CDR3 has 14 residues. Germline V gene lookup returns CDR1 MDHEN and CDR2 SYDVKM. Trimming stripped 6 bases from V and 0 bases from J, with 9 bases between. The CDR3 DNA sequence: TGTGCCAGCAGCCGGGGAGACTCTGGAAACACCATATATTTT. This codes for CASSRGDSGNTIYF.

The chain carries TRBV10-2 and TRBJ2-7; D may correspond to TRBD1 or TRBD2 (5 bases each). The V end was cut by 0 bases, the J end by 1 base, with 7 bases between. Germline V gene data show CDR1 as WSHSY and CDR2 as SAAADI. The CDR3 spans 14 residues. CDR3 in amino acids: CASSESGVSYEQYF. The CDR3 DNA is TGCGCCAGCAGTGAGTCGGGGGTTTCCTACGAGCAGTACTTC.

This clone was seen once. V is TRBV4-2 and J is TRBJ1-4; TRBD1 is a possible D gene (5 bases). Germline V gives CDR1 LGHNA, CDR2 YNFKEQ. Trimming cost V 0 bases and J 9 bases, with 17 bases left between them. The CDR3 has 16 amino acids. The CDR3 here is CASSQDLTRGRQKLFF. The CDR3 nucleotides are TGTGCCAGCAGCCAAGATTTAACTAGGGGTAGACAAAAACTGTTTTTT.

The chain carries TRBV28 and TRBJ1-2; 8 bases are a match to TRBD1. Unmatched junction bases numbered 2, after V lost 8 bases and J lost 3 bases. In germline, CDR1 is MDHEN, CDR2 SYDVKM. The CDR3 length is 12 residues. The CDR3 here is CASGRGHYGYTF. The CDR3 nucleotides read TGTGCCAGCGGCAGGGGGCACTATGGCTACACCTTC.

The chain uses TRBV27 and TRBJ2-7, with TRBD2 matching 7 bases. The trim removed 3 bases at V and 4 bases at J, leaving 6 bases unmatched. Germline-derived CDR1 and CDR2 are MNHEY and SMNVEV (reference sequence). This CDR3 region has 14 residues. The CDR3 loop is CASSLQGGRYEQYF. The CDR3 region has the DNA TGTGCCAGCAGTTTGCAGGGAGGGCGGTACGAGCAGTACTTC.

This chain links TRBV2 with TRBJ2-7; D possibly corresponds to TRBD1 (5 bases). Trimming took off 5 bases at V and 2 bases at J, with 16 bases between the two ends. In germline, CDR1 is SNHLY, CDR2 FYNNEI. CDR3 length: 15 residues. In DNA form, the CDR3 reads TGTGCCAGCAGTTCTAGACAGTTGGGGCCCTACGAGCAGTACTTC. This sequence encodes CASSSRQLGPYEQYF.

The chain carries TRBV11-2 and TRBJ2-5; TRBD2 matches at 11 bases. The J call could be wrong; TRBJ2-7 is a better fit for the DNA end. Germline loops: CDR1 SGHAT, CDR2 FQNNGV. CDR3 length: 15 residues. CDR3 sequence reads: CASRKTSGETHEQYF. The CDR3 coding sequence is TGTGCCAGCAGGAAGACTAGCGGGGAAACCCACGAGCAGTACTTC.

This clone appeared a single time. The chain joins TRBV5-1 to TRBJ2-5, with 7 nucleotides matching TRBD2. J lost 4 bases, V lost 3 bases, and 9 bases had no gene match. The CDR3 runs 15 residues. Germline CDR1 SGHRS, CDR2 YFSETQ. The CDR3 bases are TGCGCCAGCAGCTATTATAGCGGGTTAAGAGAGACCCAGTACTTC. Translating gives CASSYYSGLRETQYF.

This clone was seen once. This chain connects TRBV16 to TRBJ1-5, with D perhaps TRBD1 (6 bases). The CDR3 is 14 residues long. V lost 3 bases and J 10 bases, leaving 16 bases between the germline ends. CDR1 KGHSY and CDR2 FQNENV come from the germline V gene. The CDR3 DNA reads TGTGCCAGCAGCCAGGAGGGGGGGAGATCTCCCCAGCATTTT. Translated, it gives CASSQEGGRSPQHF.

This chain joins TRBV7-3 and TRBJ2-5; D call uncertain. Germline-derived CDR1 and CDR2 are SGHTA and FQGTGA. With 2 bases removed from V and 5 bases from J, the gap between germline ends came to 9 bases. This CDR3 has 13 residues. CDR3 DNA sequence: TGTGCCAGCAGCTTATTTATAACGGAGACCCAGTACTTC. It is translated as CASSLFITETQYF. Together with reference TRBV7-3 and TRBJ2-5, the CDR3 gives the full variable domain: GAGVSQTPSNKVTEKGKYVELRCDPISGHTALYWYRQSLGQGPEFLIYFQGTGAADDSGLPNDRFFAVRPEGSVSTLKIQRTERGDSAVYLCASSLFITETQYFGPGTRLLVL.

V usage is TRBV30 and J usage is TRBJ2-7; no reliable D call. The CDR3 is made up of 14 amino acids. V lost 0 bases, J lost 7 bases, and 16 bases lay in between. The germline V gene has CDR1 GTSNPN and CDR2 SVGIG (reference sequence). The CDR3 DNA follows: TGTGCCTGGAGTGTAAGTTACGAAGTTGGGGAGCAGTACTTC. It codes for CAWSVSYEVGEQYF.

This chain joins TRBV10-1 and TRBJ2-2; D gene unclear. Germline V gene data show CDR1 as WNHNN and CDR2 as SYGVQD (reference sequence). V lost 6 bases and J 0 bases, leaving 8 bases between the germline ends. There are 14 residues in the CDR3. The CDR3 here is CASRETPNTGELFF. The DNA for the CDR3 is TGCGCCAGCAGAGAGACACCGAACACCGGGGAGCTGTTTTTT.

V is TRBV6-4 and J is TRBJ2-5; TRBD2 is a possible D gene (5 bases). Trimming took off 6 bases at V and 5 bases at J, with 10 bases between the two ends. The germline V gene encodes CDR1 MRHNA and CDR2 SNTAGT. The CDR3 runs to 12 residues. The CDR3 DNA follows: TGTGCCAGCAGAGGAGGCAGGGAGACCCAGTACTTC. This codes for CASRGGRETQYF.

The rearrangement links TRBV27 to TRBJ2-7; D might be TRBD2 (6 bases). The germline V gene encodes CDR1 MNHEY and CDR2 SMNVEV (reference sequence). The CDR3 runs 15 residues. Between the trimmed V and J ends, which lost 2 bases and 0 bases, there was a span of 11 bases. CDR3 in amino acids: CASSLKGLSSYEQYF. The CDR3 nucleotides are TGTGCCAGCAGTTTAAAGGGACTCAGCTCCTACGAGCAGTACTTC.